This TCR beta chain comes out of a study of blood T cell repertoires in COVID-19. The overall study: Specimens from acute and convalescent COVID-19 originated in the United States, Italy and Spain. T cells, B-cell-depleted T cells, or PBMCs supplied cDNA or gDNA.

Per the study methods: Scientists estimated how many nucleated cells there were by amplifying reference gene primers. Sequenced by immunoSEQ multiplex PCR; TCRdb stores in-frame clones only, minus some. D and trimming were read from the DNA, whereas the V and J calls and clone size are those reported in that table. The sample shows about 170,000 clones, 80% to 85% of them seen only once. CDR1 is KGHSH, CDR2 LQKENI, per germline. V trimming: 6 bases; J trimming: 6 bases; junction bases outside the gene matches: 15. CDR3 length: 17 amino acids. This clonotype originated in a man in his 70s with active or convalescent COVID-19. The sequenced sample consisted of peripheral blood. The chain has TRBV18 and TRBJ2-1, with TRBD2 matching 9 bases. CDR3 sequence reads: CASSGTVTGTSPNEQFF. As DNA, the CDR3 is TGTGCCAGCTCCGGGACGGTAACCGGGACTAGCCCCAATGAGCAGTTCTTC.